What follows are 23 T cell receptor beta chains derived from one specimen sequenced in a study of blood T cells in healthy people across ages. The second PCR ran roughly 7 to 12 cycles with a sample-barcoded 5' primer and J-beta primers. MiXCR, applied by TCRdb to the 5' RACE reads, yields one record per CDR3 protein. The top ten hold 7.7% of the sample, which has 1.5 million to 2 million distinct CDR3 sequences, 25% to 30% seen once. The specimen was blood. The receptors originated from a woman aged 25 to 39 in good health.

In this sample, this clonotype turned up a few times. The chain couples TRBV29-1 to TRBJ2-5, with TRBD1 identical over 8 bases. The end of the DNA fits TRBJ2-7 better, so the J call may be wrong. This CDR3 is 11 amino acids long. Per the germline V gene, CDR1 is SQVTM and CDR2 is ANQGSEA. The CDR3 is CSGDRGNEQYF. As DNA, the CDR3 is TGCAGCGGAGACAGGGGTAACGAGCAGTACTTC.

This clonotype was seen repeatedly, ten times or more. V and J are TRBV20-1 and TRBJ2-7, with D possibly being TRBD1 or TRBD2 (5 bases each). V gave up 3 bases and J gave up 7 bases, with 13 bases separating them. There are 12 residues in the CDR3. Per the germline V gene, CDR1 is DFQATT and CDR2 is SNEGSKA (reference sequence). The CDR3 protein is CSASVAGREQYF. Here the CDR3 DNA reads TGCAGTGCTAGCGTGGCAGGGAGAGAGCAGTACTTC.

The V call is TRBV7-9, the J call TRBJ2-7, with D possibly called TRBD1 or TRBD2 (6 bases each). In germline, CDR1 is SEHNR, CDR2 FQNEAQ (reference sequence). The CDR3 sequence is 12 residues long. The V and J ends lost 5 bases and 7 bases respectively, with 12 bases between them. The chain's CDR3 is CASSAGHGEQYF. For the CDR3, the DNA is TGTGCCAGCAGCGCGGGACACGGGGAGCAGTACTTC. Drawing the rest from reference TRBV7-9 and TRBJ2-7, the complete variable domain is DTGVSQNPRHKITKRGQNVTFRCDPISEHNRLYWYRQTLGQGPEFLTYFQNEAQLEKSRLLSDRFSAERPKGSFSTLEIQRTEQGDSAMYLCASSAGHGEQYFGPGTRLTVT.

This clonotype was counted only a few times. The gene calls are TRBV9 and TRBJ2-5, with 9 bases lining up with TRBD2. CDR1 is SGDLS and CDR2 is YYNGEE in the germline V gene. This CDR3 comprises 15 residues. Trimming removed 3 bases from V and 1 base from J; junction bases left unmatched: 4. CDR3 sequence reads: CASSERGVAQETQYF. The CDR3 DNA reads as TGTGCCAGCAGCGAGCGGGGGGTCGCCCAAGAGACCCAGTACTTC.

As to this clonotype: Possible read error: a much larger clone is one base away. This likely comes from a read error, as the CDR3 has no conserved phenylalanine or tryptophan at its end. The chain carries TRBV20-1 and TRBJ2-7, with TRBD2 as a possible D gene (5 bases). Germline CDR1 reads DFQATT; CDR2 reads SNEGSKA (reference sequence). The CDR3 is made up of 13 amino acids. Deletions cut 5 bases from V and 2 bases from J, with 13 bases between. The CDR3, as DNA: TGCAGTGCTCCCGAAGAGGGCACCTACGAGCAGTACATC. It is translated as CSAPEEGTYEQYI.

In this sample, this clonotype turned up a few times. The CDR3 coding sequence is TGCAGGGCGGGACAGGGTATAGGTGGCTACACCTTC. This encodes CRAGQGIGGYTF. The chain carries TRBV20-1 and TRBJ1-2; 9 bases align to TRBD1. Germline loops: CDR1 DFQATT, CDR2 SNEGSKA (reference sequence). CDR3 length equals 12 residues.

The chain uses TRBV25-1 and TRBJ2-3; maybe TRBD2 (6 bases). V lost 0 bases, J lost 6 bases, and 13 bases lay in between. CDR3 length equals 15 residues. Germline V gene sequence: CDR1 MGHDK, CDR2 SYGVNS. The CDR3, as DNA: TGTGCCAGCAGTGAATATAAGCGGGCAGCGGATACGCAGTATTTT. As protein: CASSEYKRAADTQYF.

The chain carries TRBV2 and TRBJ2-3; 10 bases map to TRBD2. Germline V gene lookup returns CDR1 SNHLY and CDR2 FYNNEI. The CDR3 totals 16 residues. V was pared by 10 bases and J by 2 bases, with 12 bases of the junction left unmatched. CDR3 nucleotides: TGTGCCACCGGACCGACTAGCGGGCCCGACACAGATACGCAGTATTTT. The encoded protein is CATGPTSGPDTDTQYF. The full variable domain, its missing parts supplied by reference TRBV2 and TRBJ2-3, is EPEVTQTPSHQVTQMGQEVILRCVPISNHLYFYWYRQILGQKVEFLVSFYNNEISEKSEIFDDQFSVERPDGSNFTLKIRSTKLEDSAMYFCATGPTSGPDTDTQYFGPGTRLTVL.

This clonotype was seen ten or more times. CDR3 sequence reads: CASSPTGQPYEQYF. CDR3 DNA sequence: TGTGCCAGCAGCCCGACCGGACAGCCCTACGAGCAGTACTTC. The rearrangement uses TRBV7-7 and TRBJ2-7, with TRBD1 as a possible D gene (6 bases). V was shortened by 5 bases and J by 2 bases, with 13 bases between the two germline ends. Germline values: CDR1 SSHAT, CDR2 FNYEAQ (reference sequence). The CDR3 is 14 amino acids.

This clonotype was counted a few times. V usage is TRBV6-1 and J usage is TRBJ2-6; the D gene is possibly TRBD2 (5 bases). CDR3 size: 18 residues. The V gene's germline CDR1 is MNHNS and CDR2 SASEGT. V was cut by 1 base and J by 0 bases, with 13 bases left in between. The CDR3, as DNA: TGTGCCAGCAGTGAAGACAGTCTCACTAGCTCTGGGGCCAACGTCCTGACTTTC. The encoded protein is CASSEDSLTSSGANVLTF.

This clonotype was counted between two and nine times. CDR3 DNA: TGTGCCAGCAACTCCGGACAGGGGGCTGCCTACGAGCAGTACTTC. This codes for CASNSGQGAAYEQYF. The chain joins TRBV28 to TRBJ2-7; TRBD1 matches 11 bases. With 7 bases clipped from V and 2 bases from J, the junction kept 7 bases outside the gene matches. The CDR3 has 15 amino acids. Germline V CDR1 and CDR2: MDHEN, SYDVKM.

At least ten counts were recorded for this clonotype. The chain joins TRBV5-1 to TRBJ2-6; 7 bases match TRBD1. CDR3 length: 16 residues. Germline V gene sequence: CDR1 SGHRS, CDR2 YFSETQ. With 7 bases clipped from V and 4 bases from J, the junction kept 11 bases outside the gene matches. As DNA, the CDR3 is TGCGCCAGCGGTAGAGGGGGCGCGGAAGGGGCCAACGTCCTGACTTTC. Protein sequence: CASGRGGAEGANVLTF.

This clonotype was detected a few times. This chain connects TRBV20-1 to TRBJ1-5; D not certain. The length of the CDR3 is 15 residues. V shed 6 bases and J shed 0 bases, with 15 bases lying between them. Germline loops: CDR1 DFQATT, CDR2 SNEGSKA (reference sequence). CDR3 sequence (DNA): TGCAGTGCCGCGTACCCGCCCTATAGCAATCAGCCCCAGCATTTT. It yields the protein CSAAYPPYSNQPQHF.

This clonotype was seen a handful of times. The gene calls are TRBV20-1 and TRBJ1-4, with D unresolved. The V end was cut by 3 bases, the J end by 4 bases, with 9 bases between. This CDR3 is built from 13 residues. Germline V gives CDR1 DFQATT, CDR2 SNEGSKA (reference sequence). CDR3 nucleotides: TGCAGTGCTAGTGGGCCTGGTAATGAAAAACTGTTTTTT. It codes for CSASGPGNEKLFF.

The chain carries TRBV7-9 and TRBJ2-4, with unresolved D. CDR1 is SEHNR and CDR2 is FQNEAQ in the germline V gene (reference sequence). The CDR3 consists of 14 residues. With 6 bases removed from V and 13 bases from J, the gap between germline ends came to 22 bases. In nucleotides, the CDR3 is TGTGCCAGCAGGGCCGAAGGTTCCCACAATGAGCAGTACTTC. It specifies CASRAEGSHNEQYF.

V usage is TRBV6-1 and J usage is TRBJ2-1; D possibly uses TRBD1 or TRBD2 (5 bases each). The CDR3 length is 15 residues. Germline V lookup: CDR1 MNHNS, CDR2 SASEGT. Deletions cut 3 bases from V and 3 bases from J, with 12 bases between. The CDR3 spells CASSEMGVLYNEQFF. The CDR3 DNA is TGTGCCAGCAGTGAGATGGGGGTCCTCTACAATGAGCAGTTCTTC.

This clonotype appeared a few times. The chain couples TRBV4-3 to TRBJ2-3; D is possibly TRBD2 (6 bases). CDR3 length: 16 amino acids. Trimming stripped 0 bases from V and 2 bases from J, with 12 bases between. Germline CDR1 reads LGHNA; CDR2 reads YSLEER. The DNA for the CDR3 is TGCGCCAGCAGCCAAGATAAGGGACTTCCCACAGATACGCAGTATTTT. Residues: CASSQDKGLPTDTQYF.

This clonotype was seen at least ten times. This chain links TRBV7-2 with TRBJ2-7, with TRBD1 identical over 9 bases. Unmatched junction bases numbered 10, after V lost 6 bases and J lost 7 bases. The CDR3 length is 14 residues. Germline loops: CDR1 SGHTA, CDR2 FQGNSA. CDR3 bases: TGTGCCAGCAGTCCCGGGACAGGGCTAGGAGAGCAGTACTTC. This sequence encodes CASSPGTGLGEQYF. The full variable domain, with the rest looked up from reference TRBV7-2 and TRBJ2-7, is GAGVSQSPSNKVTEKGKDVELRCDPISGHTALYWYRQSLGQGLEFLIYFQGNSAPDKSGLPSDRFSAERTGGSVSTLTIQRTQQEDSAVYLCASSPGTGLGEQYFGPGTRLTVT.

This clonotype was recorded a few times. This chain joins TRBV27 and TRBJ2-7; D possibly corresponds to TRBD2 (6 bases). Trimming took 1 base from V and 4 from J, leaving 14 bases between them. The CDR3 runs 15 residues. Germline CDR1 is MNHEY and CDR2 is SMNVEV (reference sequence). This CDR3 is CASSLFGRAGYEQYF. The CDR3 region has the DNA TGTGCCAGCAGTTTATTTGGAAGGGCGGGGTACGAGCAGTACTTC.

This clonotype has only a few counts. The chain has TRBV7-2 and TRBJ2-1; 9 bases align to TRBD2. This CDR3 spans 13 amino acids. Trimming removed 4 bases from V and 10 bases from J; junction bases left unmatched: 5. Germline V gene lookup returns CDR1 SGHTA and CDR2 FQGNSA. CDR3 bases: TGTGCCAGCAGCTACGAGAGCGGGAGGGAGCAGTTCTTC. Protein: CASSYESGREQFF.

This clonotype was counted a few times. The rearrangement joins TRBV11-2 to TRBJ1-2, with D perhaps matching TRBD1 (6 bases). Germline V CDR1 and CDR2: SGHAT, FQNNGV. This CDR3 region has 16 residues. V lost 5 bases and J lost 6, with 22 bases in between. CDR3 residues: CASSPTRGAGGNGYTF. The CDR3, as DNA: TGTGCCAGCAGCCCCACGCGGGGGGCGGGAGGCAATGGCTACACCTTC.

The chain recombines TRBV5-6 with TRBJ2-5, with 9 bases lining up with TRBD1. CDR1 is SGHDT, CDR2 YYEEEE, per germline. CDR3 length equals 15 residues. V dropped 4 bases and J dropped 2; count of bases not matched to a gene: 6. CDR3 amino acids: CASSRGDRDQETQYF. Written as DNA, the CDR3 is TGTGCCAGCAGCCGGGGGGACAGGGATCAAGAGACCCAGTACTTC.

This clonotype was detected a few times. The genes are TRBV29-1 and TRBJ1-4, with D possibly TRBD1 on 5 matching bases. Germline loops: CDR1 SQVTM, CDR2 ANQGSEA. The CDR3 sequence is 13 residues long. The V end was cut by 0 bases, the J end by 4 bases, with 6 bases between. The CDR3 nucleotides read TGCAGCGTTGAAGAGGGGGTTAATGAAAAACTGTTTTTT. Protein product: CSVEEGVNEKLFF.